The entry that follows covers one TCR beta chain sequence. Some clones are missing from TCRdb's copy, which holds only in-frame ones; the method was immunoSEQ multiplex PCR. Here the sample spans 10,000 to 12,000 clones, under 80% being singletons. Healthy control status was assigned to blood donors, whose median age was approximately 56 years (range 21-70) and of whom 45% to 70% were female. Once isolated by positive magnetic bead selection, the CD4+ and CD8+ cells had their purity checked by flow cytometry. The data stem from a study of somatic mutations in cytotoxic T cells in rheumatoid arthritis. CDR3 size: 16 residues. V dropped 4 bases and J dropped 7 bases, with 20 bases sitting between them. CDR1 is MGHRA, CDR2 YSYEKL, per germline.

Specimen: CD8+ T cells sorted from blood. V is TRBV4-1 and J is TRBJ1-5, with D tentatively TRBD1 (6 bases). The clonotype originates from a man between 50 and 59 years old in good health. The CDR3 sequence is CASSLREGGIGQPQHF. The CDR3 nucleotides read TGCGCCAGCAGCCTCCGCGAGGGGGGGATTGGACAGCCCCAGCATTTT.